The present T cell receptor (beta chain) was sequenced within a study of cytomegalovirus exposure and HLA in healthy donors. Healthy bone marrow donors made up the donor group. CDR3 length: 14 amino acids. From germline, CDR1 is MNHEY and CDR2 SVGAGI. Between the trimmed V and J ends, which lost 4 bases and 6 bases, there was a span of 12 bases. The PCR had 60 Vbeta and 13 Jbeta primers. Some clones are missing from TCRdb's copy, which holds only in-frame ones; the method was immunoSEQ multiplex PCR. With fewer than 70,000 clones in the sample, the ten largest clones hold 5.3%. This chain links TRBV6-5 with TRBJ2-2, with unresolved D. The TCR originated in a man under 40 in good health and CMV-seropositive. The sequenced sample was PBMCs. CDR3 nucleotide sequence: TGTGCCAGCAGTTCCCCGTCCCCGGCCGGGGAGCTGTTTTTT. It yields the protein CASSSPSPAGELFF.